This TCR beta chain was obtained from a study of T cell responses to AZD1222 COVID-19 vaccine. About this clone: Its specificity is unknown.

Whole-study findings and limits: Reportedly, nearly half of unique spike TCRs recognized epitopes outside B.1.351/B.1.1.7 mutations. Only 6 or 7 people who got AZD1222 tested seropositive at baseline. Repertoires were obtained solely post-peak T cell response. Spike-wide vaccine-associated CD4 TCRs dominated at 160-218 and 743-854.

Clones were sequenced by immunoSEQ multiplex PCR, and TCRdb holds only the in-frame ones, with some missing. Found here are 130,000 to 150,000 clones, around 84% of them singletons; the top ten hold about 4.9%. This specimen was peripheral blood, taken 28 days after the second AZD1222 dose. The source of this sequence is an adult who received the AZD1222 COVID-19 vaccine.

CDR3 protein: CASRPQVQPQHF. CDR3 in DNA: TGTGCCAGCCGACCTCAAGTTCAGCCCCAGCATTTT. The rearrangement joins TRBV7-9 to TRBJ1-5; D is undetermined. The germline V and J ends were trimmed by 8 bases and 6 bases, with 11 bases remaining between them. The CDR3 length is 12 residues. Germline-derived CDR1 and CDR2 are SEHNR and FQNEAQ (reference sequence).